Presented here are 18 T cell receptor beta chains from one specimen sequenced in a study of Graves' ophthalmopathy and Graves' hyperthyroidism. Investigators amplified TCR beta CDR3 regions from RNA transcripts. HTBI primers served in a first-round RT-PCR, which a second-round multiplex PCR followed. TCRdb re-called the multiplex PCR reads through MiXCR, storing one row per CDR3 protein. The table includes some 390,000 distinct CDR3 sequences, 15% to 20% detected once. The sample taken for sequencing was peripheral blood. The receptor source for this set is a woman between 18 and 29 years old with Graves' ophthalmopathy.

This clonotype has a count of ten or more. The gene calls are TRBV20-1 and TRBJ1-5, with D perhaps TRBD1 (5 bases). Germline loops: CDR1 DFQATT, CDR2 SNEGSKA (reference sequence). The CDR3 loop spans 11 amino acids. V gave up 5 bases and J gave up 11 bases, with 13 bases separating them. The CDR3 loop is CSAGGFWAQHF. DNA of the CDR3: TGCAGTGCTGGGGGGTTTTGGGCCCAGCATTTT.

In its sample, this clonotype was seen many times. The gene calls are TRBV28 and TRBJ1-6; D might be TRBD1 (6 bases). V lost 1 base to trimming and J lost 10 bases, with 14 bases between them. CDR1 is MDHEN and CDR2 is SYDVKM in the germline V gene. CDR3 length: 15 residues. DNA of the CDR3: TGTGCCAGCAGTTTATTGGGCCAGGGGCAATCACCCCTCCACTTT. It encodes CASSLLGQGQSPLHF. The full variable domain, its missing parts supplied by reference TRBV28 and TRBJ1-6, is DVKVTQSSRYLVKRTGEKVFLECVQDMDHENMFWYRQDPGLGLRLIYFSYDVKMKEKGDIPEGYSVSREKKERFSLILESASTNQTSMYLCASSLLGQGQSPLHFGNGTRLTVT.

This clonotype has only one observation. The chain couples TRBV19 to TRBJ1-5; TRBD1 is a possible D gene (5 bases). CDR3 size: 16 residues. CDR1 LNHDA and CDR2 SQIVND come from the germline V gene (reference sequence). The germline V and J ends were trimmed by 3 bases and 1 base, with 13 bases remaining between them. Written as DNA, the CDR3 is TGTGCCAGTAGTATTAGAGGTTGGGACAGCAATCAGCCCCAGCATTTT. Its translation is CASSIRGWDSNQPQHF.

At least ten counts were recorded for this clonotype. This chain joins TRBV29-1 and TRBJ2-2; either TRBD1 or TRBD2 may supply D (5 bases each). The germline CDR1 and CDR2 sequences are SQVTM and ANQGSEA. This CDR3 is built from 14 residues. V lost 4 bases to trimming and J lost 5 bases, with 14 bases between them. CDR3 bases: TGCAGCGTTGCCCCGGGGACGGCGACCGGGGAGCTGTTTTTT. Translated, it gives CSVAPGTATGELFF.

The chain uses TRBV7-8 and TRBJ1-3; D not resolved. The length of the CDR3 is 16 residues. Trimming cost V 2 bases and J 4 bases, with 15 bases left between them. Germline CDR1 reads SGHVS; CDR2 reads FQNEAQ. CDR3 loop: CASSLSLGSAGNTIYF. The CDR3 region has the DNA TGTGCCAGCAGCTTATCCCTCGGATCTGCCGGAAACACCATATATTTT.

This clonotype was picked up many times. The chain links TRBV2 to TRBJ1-5; 9 nucleotides line up with TRBD1. Germline V lookup: CDR1 SNHLY, CDR2 FYNNEI. This CDR3 is built from 16 residues. J lost 3 bases, V lost 6 bases, and 9 bases had no gene match. This CDR3 reads CASSNKGTGNNQPQHF. CDR3 nucleotides: TGTGCCAGCAGCAACAAAGGGACAGGGAACAATCAGCCCCAGCATTTT.

There are many counts of this clonotype. The genes are TRBV15 and TRBJ2-5, with 8 bases fitting TRBD2. Trimming took 0 bases from V and 3 from J; bases not matched to a gene: 6. The CDR3 covers 16 residues. Germline assignment: CDR1 LNHNV and CDR2 YYDKDF (reference sequence). This CDR3 is CATSRDRVAGKETQYF. The CDR3 DNA reads TGTGCCACCAGCAGAGATCGAGTAGCGGGAAAAGAGACCCAGTACTTC.

This clonotype was detected many times. This chain joins TRBV2 and TRBJ1-1; 8 bases fit TRBD1. V dropped 10 bases and J dropped 3; count of bases not matched to a gene: 4. Looked up from germline, CDR1 is SNHLY and CDR2 is FYNNEI. The CDR3 spans 12 residues. The CDR3 sequence is CATPGGDTEAFF. CDR3 nucleotide sequence: TGTGCCACCCCAGGGGGCGACACTGAAGCTTTCTTT.

The CDR3 bases are TGTGCCAGCAGCCTCAAACAGGGACTACTACCCTACGAGCAGTACTTC. As protein: CASSLKQGLLPYEQYF. The chain couples TRBV7-2 to TRBJ2-7; TRBD2 might be the D (7 bases). V was pared by 5 bases and J by 2 bases, with 19 bases between. The CDR3 has 16 amino acids. From germline, CDR1 is SGHTA and CDR2 FQGNSA.

In this sample, this clonotype turned up many times. The V call is TRBV30, the J call TRBJ1-1; the D gene is possibly TRBD1 (5 bases). CDR1 is GTSNPN and CDR2 is SVGIG in the germline V gene (reference sequence). The V and J ends lost 2 bases and 1 base respectively, with 11 bases between them. This CDR3 contains 14 residues. The CDR3 bases are TGTGCCTGGAGTTCCGGACACTCGAACACTGAAGCTTTCTTT. Translation gives CAWSSGHSNTEAFF.

This clonotype was observed many times. The gene calls are TRBV30 and TRBJ1-4; D is possibly TRBD1 (5 bases). Germline V gives CDR1 GTSNPN, CDR2 SVGIG (reference sequence). The germline V and J ends were trimmed by 5 bases and 8 bases, with 12 bases remaining between them. The CDR3 length is 12 residues. The CDR3 bases are TGTGCCTGGTCCAGGGAAGGCGAAAAACTGTTTTTT. It encodes CAWSREGEKLFF.

The genes are TRBV28 and TRBJ2-5; 9 bases are shared with TRBD2. The CDR3 totals 15 residues. The V segment lost 5 bases and the J segment 3 bases; nucleotides outside the gene matches: 7. CDR1 and CDR2 from the germline V gene are MDHEN and SYDVKM. The CDR3 DNA sequence: TGTGCCAGCAGTCGTCGACTAGCGGCGGAAGAGACCCAGTACTTC. Translated, it gives CASSRRLAAEETQYF.

This clonotype was observed a few times. This chain links TRBV7-2 with TRBJ2-5, with a weak D call TRBD1 (8 bases). This CDR3 has 14 amino acids. V lost 3 bases, J lost 4 bases, and 12 bases lay in between. Looked up from germline, CDR1 is SGHTA and CDR2 is FQGNSA. The CDR3 DNA reads TGTGCCAGCAGCTTCAACAGGGGGGGAGAGACCCAGTACTTC. Its protein is CASSFNRGGETQYF.

This clonotype was observed at least ten times. The chain carries TRBV4-3 and TRBJ2-5; 12 bases are a match to TRBD2. This CDR3 is 19 amino acids long. Germline V gives CDR1 LGHNA, CDR2 YSLEER. J lost 2 bases, V lost 0 bases, and 10 bases had no gene match. The CDR3 DNA reads as TGCGCCAGCAGCCAAGACCCCACGGGACTAGCGGGTGCTCAAGAGACCCAGTACTTC. Its translation: CASSQDPTGLAGAQETQYF.

In its sample, this clonotype was seen many times. The chain couples TRBV7-6 to TRBJ2-7; TRBD1 matches at 10 bases. Germline V gene data show CDR1 as SGHVS and CDR2 as FNYEAQ. The CDR3 runs to 17 residues. V was clipped by 5 bases and J by 1 base; unmatched bases: 11. CDR3 DNA: TGTGCCAGCAGCAATCCTTGGACAGGGGGTGGTTCCTACGAGCAGTACTTC. It yields the protein CASSNPWTGGGSYEQYF.

This clonotype occurred many times. This sequence joins TRBV7-2 and TRBJ1-5; no definite D call. CDR3 length: 13 residues. V gave up 5 bases and J gave up 1 base, with 6 bases separating them. Per germline, CDR1 SGHTA and CDR2 FQGNSA. CDR3 residues: CASSLASNQPQHF. CDR3 in DNA: TGTGCCAGCAGCCTGGCCAGCAATCAGCCCCAGCATTTT.

There are many counts of this clonotype. The chain has TRBV25-1 and TRBJ2-7, with D hard to call. From germline, CDR1 is MGHDK and CDR2 SYGVNS. CDR3 length: 12 amino acids. The V and J ends lost 2 bases and 7 bases respectively, with 9 bases between them. CDR3 DNA: TGTGCCAGCAGTGAAATGGGGAAAGAGCAGTACTTC. Amino acid sequence: CASSEMGKEQYF.

The rearrangement links TRBV13 to TRBJ1-2; D is undetermined. V was cut by 4 bases and J by 6 bases, with 9 bases left in between. This CDR3 is 12 amino acids long. The germline gives CDR1 PRHDT, CDR2 FYEKMQ (reference sequence). CDR3 bases: TGTGCCAGCAGCTCCGGGGTCCATGGCTACACCTTC. Translated, it gives CASSSGVHGYTF.